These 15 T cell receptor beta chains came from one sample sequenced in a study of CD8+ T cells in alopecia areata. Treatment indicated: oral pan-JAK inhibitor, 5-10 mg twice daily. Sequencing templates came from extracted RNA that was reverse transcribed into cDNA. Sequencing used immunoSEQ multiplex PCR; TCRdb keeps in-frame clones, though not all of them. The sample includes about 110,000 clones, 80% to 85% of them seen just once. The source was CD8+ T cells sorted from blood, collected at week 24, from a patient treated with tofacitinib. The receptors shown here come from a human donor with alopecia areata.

CDR3 bases: TGTGCCAGCAGCTCCGCCTTGGACAGGTACGAGCAGTACTTC. It encodes CASSSALDRYEQYF. The genes are TRBV7-9 and TRBJ2-7, with 7 bases matching TRBD1. Trimming cost V 4 bases and J 4 bases; bases outside gene matches: 7. This CDR3 region has 14 residues. Germline CDR1 reads SEHNR; CDR2 reads FQNEAQ (reference sequence).

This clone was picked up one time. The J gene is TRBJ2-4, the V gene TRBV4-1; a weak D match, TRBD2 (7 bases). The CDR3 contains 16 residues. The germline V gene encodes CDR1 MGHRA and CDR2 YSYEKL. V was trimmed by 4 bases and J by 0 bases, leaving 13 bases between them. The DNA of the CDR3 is TGCGCCAGCAGCCCCAGGGGAGGGGAAGCCAAAAACATTCAGTACTTC. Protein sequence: CASSPRGGEAKNIQYF.

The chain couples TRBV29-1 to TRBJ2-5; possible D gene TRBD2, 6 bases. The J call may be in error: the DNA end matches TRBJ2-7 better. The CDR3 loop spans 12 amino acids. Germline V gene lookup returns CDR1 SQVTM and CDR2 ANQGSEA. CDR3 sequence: CSVVSGDYEQYF. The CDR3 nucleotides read TGCAGCGTTGTCTCGGGGGACTACGAGCAGTACTTC.

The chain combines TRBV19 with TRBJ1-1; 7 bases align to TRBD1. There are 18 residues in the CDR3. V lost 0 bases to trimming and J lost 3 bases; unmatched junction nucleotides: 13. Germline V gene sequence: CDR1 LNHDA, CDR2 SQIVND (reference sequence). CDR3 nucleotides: TGTGCCAGTAGTATAGACGACAGGGTTATCGAGGGGGACACTGAAGCTTTCTTT. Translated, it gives CASSIDDRVIEGDTEAFF.

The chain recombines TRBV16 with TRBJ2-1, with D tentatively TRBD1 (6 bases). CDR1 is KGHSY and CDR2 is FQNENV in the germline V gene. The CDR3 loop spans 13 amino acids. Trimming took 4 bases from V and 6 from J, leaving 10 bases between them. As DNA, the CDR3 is TGTGCCAGCAGCCTAGGACAGAGCAATGAGCAGTTCTTC. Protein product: CASSLGQSNEQFF.

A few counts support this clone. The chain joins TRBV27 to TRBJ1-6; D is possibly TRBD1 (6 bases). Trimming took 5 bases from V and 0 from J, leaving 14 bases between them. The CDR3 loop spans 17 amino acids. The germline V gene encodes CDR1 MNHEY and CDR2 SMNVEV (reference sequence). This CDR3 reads CASSPDRRSSYNSPLHF. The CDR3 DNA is TGTGCCAGCAGTCCTGACAGGAGGAGCTCCTATAATTCACCCCTCCACTTT.

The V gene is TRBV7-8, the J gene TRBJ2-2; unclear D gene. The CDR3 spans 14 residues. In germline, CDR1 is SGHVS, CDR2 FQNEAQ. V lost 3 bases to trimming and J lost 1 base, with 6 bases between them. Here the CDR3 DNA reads TGTGCCAGCAGCTTGGAAAGGAACACCGGGGAGCTGTTTTTT. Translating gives CASSLERNTGELFF. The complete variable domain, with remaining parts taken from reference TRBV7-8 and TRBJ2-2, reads GAGVSQSPRYKVAKRGQDVALRCDPISGHVSLFWYQQALGQGPEFLTYFQNEAQLDKSGLPSDRFFAERPEGSVSTLKIQRTQQEDSAVYLCASSLERNTGELFFGEGSRLTVL.

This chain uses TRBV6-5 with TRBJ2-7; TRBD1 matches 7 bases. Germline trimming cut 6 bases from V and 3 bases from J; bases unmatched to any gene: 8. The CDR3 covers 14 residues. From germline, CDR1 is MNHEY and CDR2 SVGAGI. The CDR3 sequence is CASSYGDSFYEQYF. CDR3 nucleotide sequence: TGTGCCAGCAGCTACGGGGACAGCTTCTACGAGCAGTACTTC.

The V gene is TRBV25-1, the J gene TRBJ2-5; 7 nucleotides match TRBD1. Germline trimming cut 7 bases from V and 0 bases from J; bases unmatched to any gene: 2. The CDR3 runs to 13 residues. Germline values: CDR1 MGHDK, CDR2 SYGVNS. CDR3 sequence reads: CASKTGNQETQYF. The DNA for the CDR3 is TGTGCCAGCAAGACAGGGAACCAAGAGACCCAGTACTTC.

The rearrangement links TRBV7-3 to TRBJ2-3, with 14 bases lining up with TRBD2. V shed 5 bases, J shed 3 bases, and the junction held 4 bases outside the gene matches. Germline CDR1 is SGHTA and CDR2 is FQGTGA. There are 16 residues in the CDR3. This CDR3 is CASSPGLAGGTDTQYF. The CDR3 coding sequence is TGTGCCAGCAGCCCCGGACTAGCGGGGGGTACAGATACGCAGTATTTT.

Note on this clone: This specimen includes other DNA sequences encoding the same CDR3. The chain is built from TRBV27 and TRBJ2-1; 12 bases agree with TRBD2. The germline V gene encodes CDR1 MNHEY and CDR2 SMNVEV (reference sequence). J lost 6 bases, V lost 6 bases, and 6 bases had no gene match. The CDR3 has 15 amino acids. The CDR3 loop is CASSSTSGGFNEQFF. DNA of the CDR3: TGTGCCAGCAGCTCCACTAGCGGGGGGTTCAATGAGCAGTTCTTC.

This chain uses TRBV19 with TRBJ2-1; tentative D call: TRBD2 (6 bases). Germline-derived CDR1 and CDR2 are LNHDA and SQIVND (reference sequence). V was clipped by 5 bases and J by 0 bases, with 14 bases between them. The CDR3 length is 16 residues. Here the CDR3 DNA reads TGTGCCAGTAGTGGAGAACGGGACTCCTCCTACAATGAGCAGTTCTTC. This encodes CASSGERDSSYNEQFF.

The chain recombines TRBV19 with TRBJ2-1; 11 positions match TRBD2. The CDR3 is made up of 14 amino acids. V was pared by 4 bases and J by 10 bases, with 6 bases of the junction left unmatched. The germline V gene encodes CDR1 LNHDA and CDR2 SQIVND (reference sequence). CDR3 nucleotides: TGTGCCAGTAGTAGAGGACTAGCGGGCTGGGAGCAGTTCTTC. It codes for CASSRGLAGWEQFF.

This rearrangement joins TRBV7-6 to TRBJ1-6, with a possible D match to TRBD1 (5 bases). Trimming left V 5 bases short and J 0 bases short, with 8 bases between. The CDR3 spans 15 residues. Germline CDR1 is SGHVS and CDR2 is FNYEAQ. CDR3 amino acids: CASSRGTSYNSPLHF. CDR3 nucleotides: TGTGCCAGCAGCCGGGGGACCTCCTATAATTCACCCCTCCACTTT.

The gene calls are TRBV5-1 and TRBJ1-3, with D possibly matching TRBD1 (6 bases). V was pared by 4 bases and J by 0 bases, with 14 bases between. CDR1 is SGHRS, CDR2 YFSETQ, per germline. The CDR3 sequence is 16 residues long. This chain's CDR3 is CASSIGQSYSGNTIYF. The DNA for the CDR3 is TGCGCCAGCAGCATCGGACAGTCTTACTCTGGAAACACCATATATTTT.